The 5 T cell receptor beta chains given below trace back to one sample, sequenced in a study of blood T cells in healthy people across ages. With a J-beta primer mix and a sample-barcoded 5' primer, a second PCR ran about 7 to 11 cycles. TCRdb re-analysed the 5' RACE reads in MiXCR, keeping a single row per CDR3 protein. In the table there are 750,000 to 1,000,000 distinct CDR3 sequences, 25% to 35% of which are singletons. In addition, the sample was reused for a study of T cells of mothers and their children.

The sequencing input was blood. These TCRs come from a woman in her thirties or forties in good health.

This clonotype was counted at least ten times. The chain is built from TRBV20-1 and TRBJ2-7; TRBD1 matches 7 bases. V dropped 4 bases and J dropped 0; count of bases not matched to a gene: 9. CDR3 length: 15 residues. The germline CDR1 and CDR2 sequences are DFQATT and SNEGSKA (reference sequence). The chain's CDR3 is CSATKPRTGSYEQYF. Here the CDR3 DNA reads TGCAGTGCTACCAAACCCCGGACAGGCTCCTACGAGCAGTACTTC.

The rearrangement uses TRBV3-1 and TRBJ1-5; D is undetermined. Germline assignment: CDR1 LGHDT and CDR2 YNNKEL (reference sequence). V lost 1 base to trimming and J lost 6 bases, with 7 bases between them. The length of the CDR3 is 13 residues. The CDR3 DNA follows: TGTGCCAGCAGCCAAGGAGTTCCTCAGCCCCAGCATTTT. This translates into CASSQGVPQPQHF.

This clonotype showed up just a few times. The chain joins TRBV27 to TRBJ2-5; tentative D call: TRBD1 (6 bases). The CDR3 has 15 amino acids. The germline CDR1 and CDR2 sequences are MNHEY and SMNVEV (reference sequence). Trimming removed 3 bases from V and 1 base from J, with 12 bases in between. CDR3 bases: TGTGCCAGCAGTTTGGGGGCAAGTCCCCAAGAGACCCAGTACTTC. This encodes CASSLGASPQETQYF.

This clonotype was seen a single time. The junction departs from the called germline gene at one end, perhaps through a read error. The rearrangement links TRBV5-1 to TRBJ2-7; TRBD2 matches at 9 bases. The CDR3 has 15 residues. CDR1 SGHRS and CDR2 YFSETQ come from the germline V gene. The CDR3 loop is CTSSLLAGDSYEQYF. The CDR3 DNA sequence: TGCACCAGCAGCTTGTTAGCGGGGGATTCCTACGAGCAGTACTTC.

This clonotype was counted a few times. This chain joins TRBV7-6 and TRBJ1-6; 7 bases are a match to TRBD1. The V gene's germline CDR1 is SGHVS and CDR2 FNYEAQ. Unmatched junction bases numbered 8, after V lost 5 bases and J lost 1 base. There are 17 residues in the CDR3. In DNA form, the CDR3 reads TGTGCCAGCAGCCTCAGACAGGGATGGTCCTATAATTCACCCCTCCACTTT. Translating gives CASSLRQGWSYNSPLHF.